The 13 T cell receptor beta chains in this list originate from one sample, sequenced in a study of cytomegalovirus exposure and HLA in healthy donors. Researchers ran the PCR with 60 Vbeta and 13 Jbeta primers. Profiling relied on immunoSEQ multiplex PCR, and the TCRdb table lists in-frame clones only, not all of them. The table records roughly 82,000 clones, around 70% of them present only once. The sample taken for sequencing was PBMCs. These receptors originate from a woman aged 35 to 49 in good health and CMV-seropositive.

V gene TRBV28 combines with J gene TRBJ2-7; tentatively, D is TRBD2 (5 bases). Between the trimmed V and J ends, which lost 4 bases and 6 bases, there was a span of 10 bases. CDR3 length: 12 amino acids. CDR1 is MDHEN, CDR2 SYDVKM, per germline. CDR3 nucleotides: TGTGCCAGCAGTTGGACTCATAGCGAGCAGTACTTC. Translation gives CASSWTHSEQYF.

The rearrangement joins TRBV5-1 to TRBJ2-5; the match to TRBD1 covers 8 bases. V gave up 4 bases and J gave up 3 bases; unmatched junction bases: 5. The CDR3 length is 14 residues. CDR1 and CDR2 from the germline V gene are SGHRS and YFSETQ. The CDR3 loop is CASSGTGDKETQYF. For the CDR3, the DNA is TGCGCCAGCAGCGGGACAGGAGACAAAGAGACCCAGTACTTC.

The J gene is TRBJ2-2, the V gene TRBV4-2; 8 bases map to TRBD2. The CDR3 extends over 15 amino acids. Germline V gene lookup returns CDR1 LGHNA and CDR2 YNFKEQ. After removal of 0 bases from V and 6 bases from J, the junction contained 3 bases not matched to a gene. The CDR3 sequence: CASSQDPAGAGELFF. As DNA, the CDR3 is TGTGCCAGCAGCCAAGACCCAGCGGGGGCCGGGGAGCTGTTTTTT.

The chain uses TRBV5-1 and TRBJ2-2, with 7 bases that match TRBD1. Trimming removed 4 bases from V and 4 bases from J; junction bases left unmatched: 7. Germline V CDR1 and CDR2: SGHRS, YFSETQ. The CDR3 covers 15 residues. In DNA, the CDR3 is TGCGCCAGCAGCCGAGGACAGGAACCCACCGGGGAGCTGTTTTTT. It codes for CASSRGQEPTGELFF.

The chain joins TRBV19 to TRBJ1-2; a weak D match, TRBD1 (6 bases). Trimming removed 5 bases at V and 7 bases at J, with 8 bases between. Germline V CDR1 and CDR2: LNHDA, SQIVND (reference sequence). CDR3 size: 11 residues. CDR3 region: CASSQGGGYTF. CDR3 coding DNA: TGTGCCAGTAGTCAAGGGGGTGGCTACACCTTC. Supplemented by reference TRBV19 and TRBJ1-2, the full variable domain reads DGGITQSPKYLFRKEGQNVTLSCEQNLNHDAMYWYRQDPGQGLRLIYYSQIVNDFQKGDIAEGYSVSREKKESFPLTVTSAQKNPTAFYLCASSQGGGYTFGSGTRLTVV.

V gene TRBV7-6 combines with J gene TRBJ2-7; TRBD2 aligns across 14 bases. Germline V gene sequence: CDR1 SGHVS, CDR2 FNYEAQ. The CDR3 covers 17 residues. Trimming took 5 bases from V and 7 from J; bases not matched to a gene: 13. The CDR3 is CASSRFGTSGRGEEQYF. The CDR3 nucleotides are TGTGCCAGCAGCCGATTCGGGACTAGCGGGAGAGGGGAGGAGCAGTACTTC.

This clone came up a few times. This chain connects TRBV28 to TRBJ2-7; 9 nucleotides match TRBD1. CDR1 is MDHEN and CDR2 is SYDVKM in the germline V gene. This CDR3 is 15 amino acids long. With V trimmed by 6 bases and J by 6 bases, 12 bases remained unmatched. The CDR3 spells CASSRSMGQGPEQYF. The CDR3 coding sequence is TGTGCCAGCAGCCGATCTATGGGACAGGGACCCGAGCAGTACTTC.

The V and J genes are TRBV2 and TRBJ2-5; TRBD2 might be the D (5 bases). The length of the CDR3 is 13 residues. The ends were cut back, 8 bases at V and 2 bases at J, with 12 bases in the middle. Germline V CDR1 and CDR2: SNHLY, FYNNEI. CDR3 DNA: TGTGCCAGCGCCCTAGCTAGGCAAGAGACCCAGTACTTC. It codes for CASALARQETQYF.

The V gene is TRBV9, the J gene TRBJ2-5; 12 nucleotides agree with TRBD2. The CDR3 is 17 amino acids. With 4 bases clipped from V and 5 bases from J, the junction kept 12 bases outside the gene matches. CDR1 is SGDLS and CDR2 is YYNGEE in the germline V gene. The DNA of the CDR3 is TGTGCCAGCAGCCCCGTCCCTCTAGCGGGGGGGCTCGAGACCCAGTACTTC. This sequence encodes CASSPVPLAGGLETQYF.

The rearrangement uses TRBV27 and TRBJ1-2, with TRBD1 matching over 10 bases. With 6 bases clipped from V and 2 bases from J, the junction kept 3 bases outside the gene matches. The CDR3 spans 14 residues. Germline V gene lookup returns CDR1 MNHEY and CDR2 SMNVEV (reference sequence). The CDR3: CASRRQGANYGYTF. The CDR3 bases are TGTGCCAGCAGGAGACAGGGGGCGAACTATGGCTACACCTTC.

This clone was detected only once. V and J are TRBV30 and TRBJ2-5; 8 bases are a match to TRBD1. The DNA end favors TRBJ2-7, so the J call may be wrong. Germline loops: CDR1 GTSNPN, CDR2 SVGIG (reference sequence). The CDR3 sequence is 13 residues long. The CDR3 sequence is CAWSGTGSYEQYF. The CDR3 nucleotides are TGTGCCTGGAGCGGGACAGGTTCCTACGAGCAGTACTTC.

V gene TRBV5-4 combines with J gene TRBJ2-1, with 10 bases that match TRBD2. CDR1 SGHNT and CDR2 YYREEE come from the germline V gene (reference sequence). The CDR3 runs 15 residues. With 0 bases clipped from V and 4 bases from J, the junction kept 1 base outside the gene matches. CDR3: CASSLGTSGYNEQFF. As DNA, the CDR3 is TGTGCCAGCAGCTTGGGGACTAGCGGATACAATGAGCAGTTCTTC. The full variable domain, in which reference TRBV5-4 and TRBJ2-1 provide the parts outside the CDR3, is ETGVTQSPTHLIKTRGQQVTLRCSSQSGHNTVSWYQQALGQGPQFIFQYYREEENGRGNFPPRFSGLQFPNYSSELNVNALELDDSALYLCASSLGTSGYNEQFFGPGTRLTVL.

The V and J genes are TRBV1 and TRBJ1-5; the table's D call TRBD1 went unverified against the DNA. TRBV1 constitutes a pseudogene. The CDR3 consists of 18 residues. The CDR3 is CTSSQSLHLQGSNQPQHF. CDR3 DNA: TGCACCAGCAGCCAAAGTTTGCATTTACAGGGATCTAATCAGCCCCAGCATTTT.